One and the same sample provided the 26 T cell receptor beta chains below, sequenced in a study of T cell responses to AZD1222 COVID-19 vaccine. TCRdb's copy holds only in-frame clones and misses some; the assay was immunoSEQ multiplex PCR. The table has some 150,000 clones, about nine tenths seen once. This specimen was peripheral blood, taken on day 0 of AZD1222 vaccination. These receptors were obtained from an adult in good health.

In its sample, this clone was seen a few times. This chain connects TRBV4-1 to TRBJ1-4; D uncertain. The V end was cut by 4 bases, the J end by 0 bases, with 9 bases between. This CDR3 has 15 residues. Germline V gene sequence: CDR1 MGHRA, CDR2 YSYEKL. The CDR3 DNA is TGCGCCAGCAGCCGGAGCACCGCAACTAATGAAAAACTGTTTTTT. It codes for CASSRSTATNEKLFF.

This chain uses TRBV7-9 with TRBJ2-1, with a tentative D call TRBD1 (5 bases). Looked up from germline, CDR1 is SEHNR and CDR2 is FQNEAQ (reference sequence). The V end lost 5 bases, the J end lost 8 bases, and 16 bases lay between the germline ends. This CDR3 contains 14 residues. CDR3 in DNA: TGTGCCAGCAGCCTCCATTTACAAGGGGATGAGCAGTTCTTC. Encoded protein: CASSLHLQGDEQFF.

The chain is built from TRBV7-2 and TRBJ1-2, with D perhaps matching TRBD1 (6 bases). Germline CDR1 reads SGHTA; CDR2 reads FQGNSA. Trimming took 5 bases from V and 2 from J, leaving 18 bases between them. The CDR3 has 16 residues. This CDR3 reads CASSPIGGTENYGYTF. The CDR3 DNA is TGTGCCAGCAGCCCGATAGGGGGGACGGAAAACTATGGCTACACCTTC.

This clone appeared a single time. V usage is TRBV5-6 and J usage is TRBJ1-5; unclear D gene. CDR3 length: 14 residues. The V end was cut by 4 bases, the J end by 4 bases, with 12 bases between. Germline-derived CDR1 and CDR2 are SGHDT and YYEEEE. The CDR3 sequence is CASSLGRFNQPQHF. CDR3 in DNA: TGTGCCAGCAGCCTCGGGAGGTTTAATCAGCCCCAGCATTTT.

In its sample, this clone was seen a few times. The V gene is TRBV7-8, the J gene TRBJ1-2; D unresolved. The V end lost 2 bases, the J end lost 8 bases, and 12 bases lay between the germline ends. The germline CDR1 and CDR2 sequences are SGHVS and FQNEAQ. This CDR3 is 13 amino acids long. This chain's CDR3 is CASSLPRYWGYTF. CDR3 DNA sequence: TGTGCCAGCAGCTTACCCCGTTATTGGGGCTACACCTTC.

The CDR3 is CASSLGFGTTNEKLFF. CDR3 nucleotide sequence: TGTGCCAGCAGCTTGGGGTTCGGGACGACTAATGAAAAACTGTTTTTT. This chain links TRBV5-8 with TRBJ1-4; maybe TRBD1 (5 bases). Trimming left V 0 bases short and J 2 bases short, with 11 bases between. Germline loops: CDR1 SGHTS, CDR2 YDEGEE. This CDR3 region has 16 residues. Based on the CDR3 plus reference TRBV5-8 and TRBJ1-4, the full variable domain is EAGVTQSPTHLIKTRGQQATLRCSPISGHTSVYWYQQALGLGLQFLLWYDEGEERNRGNFPPRFSGRQFPNYSSELNVNALELEDSALYLCASSLGFGTTNEKLFFGSGTQLSVL.

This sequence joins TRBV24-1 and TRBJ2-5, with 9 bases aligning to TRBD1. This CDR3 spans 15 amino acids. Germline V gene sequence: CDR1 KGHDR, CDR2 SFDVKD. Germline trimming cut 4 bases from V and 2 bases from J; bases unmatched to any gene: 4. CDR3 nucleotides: TGTGCCACCAGTGACGTAGGGACAGGGCAAGAGACCCAGTACTTC. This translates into CATSDVGTGQETQYF.

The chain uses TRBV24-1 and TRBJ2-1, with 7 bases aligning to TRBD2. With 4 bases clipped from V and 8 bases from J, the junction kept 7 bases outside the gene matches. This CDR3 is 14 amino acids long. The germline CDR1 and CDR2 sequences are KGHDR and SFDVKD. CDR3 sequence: CATSDPGLLHEQFF. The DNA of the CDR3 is TGTGCCACCAGTGACCCGGGACTATTACATGAGCAGTTCTTC.

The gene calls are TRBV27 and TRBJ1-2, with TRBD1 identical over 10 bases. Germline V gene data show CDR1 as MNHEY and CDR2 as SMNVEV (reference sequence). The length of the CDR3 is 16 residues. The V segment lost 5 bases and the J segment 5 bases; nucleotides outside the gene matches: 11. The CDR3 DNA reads TGTGCCAGCAGTGCTGCCGAGGACAGGGGGAGGTATGGCTACACCTTC. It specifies CASSAAEDRGRYGYTF.

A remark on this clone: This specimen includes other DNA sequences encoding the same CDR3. As DNA, the CDR3 is TGTGCCAGCAGCCTAAGCCTGAACACTGAAGCTTTCTTT. Translated: CASSLSLNTEAFF. This chain uses TRBV27 with TRBJ1-1; D gene ambiguous. From germline, CDR1 is MNHEY and CDR2 SMNVEV (reference sequence). With 6 bases removed from V and 0 bases from J, the gap between germline ends came to 8 bases. The CDR3 consists of 13 residues.

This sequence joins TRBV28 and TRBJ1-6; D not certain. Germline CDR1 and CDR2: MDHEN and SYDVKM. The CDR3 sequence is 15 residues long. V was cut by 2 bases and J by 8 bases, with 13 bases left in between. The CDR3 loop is CASSLGGAGDSPLHF. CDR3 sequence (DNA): TGTGCCAGCAGTTTAGGCGGCGCGGGCGATTCACCCCTCCACTTT.

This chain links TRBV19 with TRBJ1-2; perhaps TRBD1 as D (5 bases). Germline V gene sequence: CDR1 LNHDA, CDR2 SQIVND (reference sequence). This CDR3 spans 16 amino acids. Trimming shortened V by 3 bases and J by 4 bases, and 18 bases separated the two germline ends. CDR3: CASSIPYPTRGYGYTF. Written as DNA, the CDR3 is TGTGCCAGTAGTATCCCATACCCAACAAGGGGCTATGGCTACACCTTC.

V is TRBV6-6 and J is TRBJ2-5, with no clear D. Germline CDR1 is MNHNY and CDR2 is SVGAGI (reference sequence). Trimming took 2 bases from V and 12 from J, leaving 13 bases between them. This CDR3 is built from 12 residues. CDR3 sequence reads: CASSYDKFWEYF. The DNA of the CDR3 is TGTGCCAGCAGTTACGACAAGTTCTGGGAGTACTTC.

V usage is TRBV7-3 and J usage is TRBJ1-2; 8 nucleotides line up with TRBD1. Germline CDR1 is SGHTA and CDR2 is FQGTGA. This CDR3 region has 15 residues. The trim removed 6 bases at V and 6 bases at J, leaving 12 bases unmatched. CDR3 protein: CASSENRDRINGYTF. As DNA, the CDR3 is TGTGCCAGCAGTGAGAATCGGGACAGGATAAATGGCTACACCTTC.

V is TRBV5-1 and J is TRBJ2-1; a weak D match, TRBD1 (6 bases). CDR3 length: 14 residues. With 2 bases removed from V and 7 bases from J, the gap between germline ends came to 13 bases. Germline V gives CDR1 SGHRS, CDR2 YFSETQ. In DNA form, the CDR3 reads TGCGCCAGCAGCTTCCTAGGGGGAGTGAATGAGCAGTTCTTC. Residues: CASSFLGGVNEQFF.

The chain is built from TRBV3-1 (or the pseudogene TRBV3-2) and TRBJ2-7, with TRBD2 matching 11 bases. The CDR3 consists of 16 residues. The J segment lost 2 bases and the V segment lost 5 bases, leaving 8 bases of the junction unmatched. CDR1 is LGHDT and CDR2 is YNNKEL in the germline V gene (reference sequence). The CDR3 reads CASSFKPGLAAYEQYF. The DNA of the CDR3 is TGTGCCAGCAGCTTCAAGCCGGGACTAGCGGCCTACGAGCAGTACTTC.

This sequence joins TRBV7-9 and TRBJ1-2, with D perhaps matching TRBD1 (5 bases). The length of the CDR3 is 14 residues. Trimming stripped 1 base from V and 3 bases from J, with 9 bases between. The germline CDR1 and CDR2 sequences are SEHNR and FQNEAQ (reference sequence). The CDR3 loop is CASSLDTGYYGYTF. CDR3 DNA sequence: TGTGCCAGCAGCTTAGATACAGGCTACTATGGCTACACCTTC.

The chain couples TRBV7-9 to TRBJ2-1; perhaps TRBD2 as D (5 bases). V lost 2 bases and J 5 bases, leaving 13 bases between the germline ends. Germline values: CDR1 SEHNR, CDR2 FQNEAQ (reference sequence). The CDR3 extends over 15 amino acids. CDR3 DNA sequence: TGTGCCAGCAGCTTATCCTGGGTGGGAGACAATGAGCAGTTCTTC. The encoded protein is CASSLSWVGDNEQFF.

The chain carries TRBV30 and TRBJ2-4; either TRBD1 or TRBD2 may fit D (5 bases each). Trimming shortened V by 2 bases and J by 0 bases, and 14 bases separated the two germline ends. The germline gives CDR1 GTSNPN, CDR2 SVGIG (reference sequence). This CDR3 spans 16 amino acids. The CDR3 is CAWSIIGTVAKNIQYF. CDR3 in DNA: TGTGCCTGGAGTATCATCGGGACGGTAGCCAAAAACATTCAGTACTTC.

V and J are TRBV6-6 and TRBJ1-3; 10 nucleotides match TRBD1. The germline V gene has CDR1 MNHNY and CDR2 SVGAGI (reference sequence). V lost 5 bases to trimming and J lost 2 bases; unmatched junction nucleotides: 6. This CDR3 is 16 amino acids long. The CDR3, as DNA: TGTGCCAGCAGTCGAGGACAGGGGGGGACTGGAAACACCATATATTTT. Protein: CASSRGQGGTGNTIYF.

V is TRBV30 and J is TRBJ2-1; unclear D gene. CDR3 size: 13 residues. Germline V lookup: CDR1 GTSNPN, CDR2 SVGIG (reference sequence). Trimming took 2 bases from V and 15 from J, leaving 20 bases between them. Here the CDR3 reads CAWSTSAERAGFF. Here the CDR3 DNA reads TGTGCCTGGAGTACAAGTGCCGAGAGAGCTGGGTTCTTC.

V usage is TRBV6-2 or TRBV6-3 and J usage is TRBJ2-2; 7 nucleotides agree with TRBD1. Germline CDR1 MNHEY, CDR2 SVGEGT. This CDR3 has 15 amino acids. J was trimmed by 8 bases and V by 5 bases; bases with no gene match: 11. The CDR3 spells CASSLTLRGPGELFF. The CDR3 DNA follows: TGTGCCAGCAGTCTTACCTTGAGGGGGCCAGGGGAGCTGTTTTTT.

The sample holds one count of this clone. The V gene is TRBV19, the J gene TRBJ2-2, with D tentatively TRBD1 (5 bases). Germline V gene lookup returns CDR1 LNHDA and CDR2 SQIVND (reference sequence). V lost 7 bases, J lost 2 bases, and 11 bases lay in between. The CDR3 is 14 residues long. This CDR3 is CASTVGQNTGELFF. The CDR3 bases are TGTGCCAGTACAGTCGGACAAAACACCGGGGAGCTGTTTTTT.

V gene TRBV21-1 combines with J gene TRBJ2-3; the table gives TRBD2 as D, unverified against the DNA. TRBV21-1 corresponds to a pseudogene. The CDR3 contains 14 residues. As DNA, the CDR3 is TGTGCCAGCAGCAAAGTCCCGGAGCGCCATACGCAGTATTTT. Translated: CASSKVPERHTQYF.

The CDR3 region is CASSVDRGPYEQYF. CDR3 nucleotides: TGTGCCAGCAGCGTGGACAGGGGGCCTTACGAGCAGTACTTC. V and J are TRBV7-3 and TRBJ2-7, with TRBD1 matching over 11 bases. The CDR3 length is 14 residues. Germline-derived CDR1 and CDR2 are SGHTA and FQGTGA. J was trimmed by 4 bases and V by 5 bases; bases with no gene match: 4.

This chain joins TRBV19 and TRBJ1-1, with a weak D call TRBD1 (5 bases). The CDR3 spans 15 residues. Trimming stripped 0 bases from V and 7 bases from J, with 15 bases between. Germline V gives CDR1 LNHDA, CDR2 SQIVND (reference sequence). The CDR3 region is CASSIEDERQHEAFF. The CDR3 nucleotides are TGTGCCAGTAGTATAGAGGATGAGAGACAGCATGAAGCTTTCTTT.